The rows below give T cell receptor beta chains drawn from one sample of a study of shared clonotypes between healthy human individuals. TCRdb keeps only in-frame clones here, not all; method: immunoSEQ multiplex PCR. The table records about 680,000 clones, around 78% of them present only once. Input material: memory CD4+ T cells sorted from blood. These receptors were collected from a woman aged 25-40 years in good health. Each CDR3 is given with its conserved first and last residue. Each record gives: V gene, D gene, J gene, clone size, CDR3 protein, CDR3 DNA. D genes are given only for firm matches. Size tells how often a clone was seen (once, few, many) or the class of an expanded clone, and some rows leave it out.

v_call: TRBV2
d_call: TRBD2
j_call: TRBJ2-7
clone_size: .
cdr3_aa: CASSLYGSGSTYEQYF
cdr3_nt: TGTGCCAGCAGCCTATATGGGAGCGGGAGTACGTACGAGCAGTACTTC

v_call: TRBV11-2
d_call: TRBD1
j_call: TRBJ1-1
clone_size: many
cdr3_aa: CASSFTSGTGSEAFF
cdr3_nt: TGTGCCAGCAGCTTCACCTCCGGGACAGGGTCTGAAGCTTTCTTT

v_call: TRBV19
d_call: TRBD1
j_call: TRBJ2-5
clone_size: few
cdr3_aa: CASSTTGGGETQYF
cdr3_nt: TGTGCCAGTAGTACCACAGGGGGCGGAGAGACCCAGTACTTC

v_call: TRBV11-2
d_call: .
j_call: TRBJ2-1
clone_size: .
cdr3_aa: CASSLVKYNEQFF
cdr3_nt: TGTGCCAGCAGCTTAGTAAAGTACAATGAGCAGTTCTTC

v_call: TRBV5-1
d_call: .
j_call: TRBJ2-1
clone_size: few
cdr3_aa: CASSLGQFGDEQFF
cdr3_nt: TGCGCCAGCAGCTTGGGACAGTTCGGCGATGAGCAGTTCTTC

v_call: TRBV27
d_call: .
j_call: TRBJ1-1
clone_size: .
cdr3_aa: CASSLVFEENTEAFF
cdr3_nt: TGTGCCAGCAGTTTAGTATTTGAAGAGAACACTGAAGCTTTCTTT

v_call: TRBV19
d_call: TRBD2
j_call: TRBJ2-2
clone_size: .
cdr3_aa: CASSRGLAGTTGELFF
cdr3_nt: TGTGCCAGTAGTAGAGGACTAGCGGGGACCACCGGGGAGCTGTTTTTT

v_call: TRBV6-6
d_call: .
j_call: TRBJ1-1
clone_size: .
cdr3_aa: CATSRGTEAFF
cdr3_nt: TGTGCCACCTCCCGGGGCACTGAAGCTTTCTTT

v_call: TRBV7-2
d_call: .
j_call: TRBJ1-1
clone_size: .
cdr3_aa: CASSRSAVGDTEAFF
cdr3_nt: TGTGCCAGCAGCCGCTCGGCTGTAGGCGACACTGAAGCTTTCTTT

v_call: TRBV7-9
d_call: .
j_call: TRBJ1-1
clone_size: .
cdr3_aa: CASSLDRDRTEAFF
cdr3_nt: TGTGCCAGCAGCTTAGATAGAGACAGGACTGAAGCTTTCTTT

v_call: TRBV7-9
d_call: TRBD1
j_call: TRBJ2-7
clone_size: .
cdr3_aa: CASNPTGGRPYEQYF
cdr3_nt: TGTGCCAGCAACCCGACAGGGGGGAGGCCCTACGAGCAGTACTTC

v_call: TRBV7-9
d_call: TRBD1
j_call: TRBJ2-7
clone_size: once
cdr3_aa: CASSSGQSYEQYF
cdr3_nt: TGTGCCAGCAGCTCGGGACAGTCATACGAGCAGTACTTC

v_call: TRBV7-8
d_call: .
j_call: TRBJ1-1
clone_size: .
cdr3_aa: CASSSPSETEAFF
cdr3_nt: TGTGCCAGCAGCTCACCCTCGGAAACTGAAGCTTTCTTT

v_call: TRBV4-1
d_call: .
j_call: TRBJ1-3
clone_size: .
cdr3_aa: CASSQDQPVTGNTIYF
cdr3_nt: TGCGCCAGCAGCCAAGATCAACCGGTAACCGGAAACACCATATATTTT